This TCR beta chain was obtained from a study of cytomegalovirus exposure and HLA in healthy donors. This clone was observed a few times. Its specificity is unknown. Profiled with immunoSEQ multiplex PCR; TCRdb holds only in-frame clones, not every one. The data contain more than 85,000 clones, roughly 86% of them singletons. Broader study findings: In vitro assays verified that three CMV-associated chains recognized CMV antigens specifically.

Germline V lookup: CDR1 SEHNR, CDR2 FQNEAQ (reference sequence). The CDR3 is 15 residues long. The ends were cut back, 5 bases at V and 0 bases at J, with 13 bases in the middle. The source material was PBMCs. The rearrangement joins TRBV7-9 to TRBJ1-2; D is unresolved. The sequence was obtained from a woman between 18 and 29 years old in good health and CMV-seropositive. The CDR3 loop is CASSPLRTANYGYTF. CDR3 nucleotides: TGTGCCAGCAGCCCGCTGAGGACTGCTAACTATGGCTACACCTTC.